This T cell receptor (beta chain) was recovered during a study of blood T cells in healthy people across ages. General observations from the study: When one million T cells were used, diversity estimates were thought to be underestimates.

Concerning this clonotype: Its cognate antigen is unknown.

With a J-beta primer mix and a sample-barcoded 5' primer, a second PCR ran roughly 7 to 11 cycles. Each CDR3 protein gets one entry after TCRdb re-called the 5' RACE reads with MiXCR. The profile shows around 500,000 distinct CDR3 sequences, about a quarter of them singletons. This sample was also put to use in a study of T cells of mothers and their children. As that report states: Three healthy Caucasian mothers served as donors, and their six children did as well. Every mother produced more than 8.5 million TCR beta CDR3 reads, whereas every child provided several million. Related mother-child pairs showed slightly, non-significantly higher overlap than unrelated pairs.

Sequencing was done on a sample of blood. This clonotype was obtained from a boy aged 2 to 10 in good health.

Here the CDR3 reads CASSPQAGIEDRTDTQYF. In DNA form, the CDR3 reads TGTGCCAGCAGTCCTCAGGCGGGGATAGAGGACCGCACAGATACGCAGTATTTT. The rearrangement joins TRBV12-3 or TRBV12-4 to TRBJ2-3; possibly TRBD2 for D (6 bases). The CDR3 length is 18 residues. The V end was cut by 5 bases, the J end by 1 base, with 22 bases between.